This T cell receptor (beta chain) derives from a study of T cells after yellow fever vaccination. Study-level points and caveats: Re-detected after boosting: most primary clones, around 96% of CD4 and 88% of CD8.

Per the germline V gene, CDR1 is DFQATT and CDR2 is SNEGSKA (reference sequence). The length of the CDR3 is 15 residues. With V trimmed by 0 bases and J by 7 bases, 1 base remained unmatched. They built TCR cDNA with 5'RACE template switching, a step that put in a universal primer site and UMIs. One entry per CDR3 protein, called by TCRdb with MiXCR from the 5' RACE reads. This sample carries about 170,000 distinct CDR3 sequences, 5.5% to 7.5% of them seen once, and the ten largest clones take 2.9%. Regarding this clonotype: Antigen: not known.

The clonotype originates from a man in his late teens or twenties who received the YFV17D yellow fever vaccine. The genes are TRBV20-1 and TRBJ2-1, with 15 bases that match TRBD2. The sequencing used CD4+ T cells sorted from PBMCs, collected on the day of the first yellow fever vaccination. CDR3 region: CSAREGLAGGNEQFF. In nucleotides, the CDR3 is TGCAGTGCTAGAGAGGGACTAGCGGGGGGAAATGAGCAGTTCTTC.